Included here is one TCR beta chain sequence, with context. Its antigen is not known. The data are from a study of cytomegalovirus exposure and HLA in healthy donors. Study findings and constraints: One cluster of highly shared sequence variants probably arose as a sequencing artifact.

PCR amplification relied on 60 Vbeta primers (plus 13 Jbeta primers). The table came from immunoSEQ multiplex PCR; TCRdb's copy has only in-frame clones and leaves some out. This table lists 100,000 or so clones. V shed 5 bases and J 0 bases; nucleotides not matched to a gene: 1. Per germline, CDR1 SGHNT and CDR2 YENEEA. The CDR3 has 14 residues. This TCR derives from a man aged 50 to 59 in good health and CMV-seronegative. The V call is TRBV11-3, the J call TRBJ2-3; 8 nucleotides agree with TRBD1. The specimen was PBMCs. This chain's CDR3 is CASSRDRSTDTQYF. The CDR3 DNA is TGTGCCAGCAGCCGGGACAGGAGCACAGATACGCAGTATTTT.